This TCR beta chain is drawn from a study of glioma-infiltrating T cells. Trimming cost V 9 bases and J 5 bases; bases outside gene matches: 15. This CDR3 comprises 15 residues. In germline, CDR1 is MGHDK, CDR2 SYGVNS. As regards this clonotype: The target antigen is unknown. This may stem from a read error, because a much larger clone lies one nucleotide away. Lacking the conserved final phenylalanine or tryptophan, this CDR3 likely reflects a read error.

The iRepertoire nested amplicon-rescue multiplex PCR amplified TCR alpha and beta CDR3s from RNA. Input was 100-400 ng of tissue mRNA or PBMC total RNA. One entry per CDR3 protein, called by TCRdb with MiXCR from the multiplex PCR reads. Of 300,000 to 450,000 distinct CDR3 sequences listed, 41% are singletons. General observations from the study: Signature shared blood CDR3 motifs were enriched in low-divergence and depleted in high-divergence patients. Gliomas, especially low-grade, showed above-expected tissue-blood divergence; non-neoplastic patients showed below.

The sample was glioma tissue, nonneoplastic brain tissue, or PBMCs (not recorded which). The sequence derives from a human donor with low-grade glioma or glioblastoma, undergoing nonglioma brain surgery, or in good health (not recorded which). The chain couples TRBV25-1 to TRBJ2-5, with 7 bases identical to TRBD1. CDR3 bases: TGTGCCAGTAGCCCCGGTGATCCGGACAGGGAGACCCAGTACTTA. Its protein product is CASSPGDPDRETQYL.